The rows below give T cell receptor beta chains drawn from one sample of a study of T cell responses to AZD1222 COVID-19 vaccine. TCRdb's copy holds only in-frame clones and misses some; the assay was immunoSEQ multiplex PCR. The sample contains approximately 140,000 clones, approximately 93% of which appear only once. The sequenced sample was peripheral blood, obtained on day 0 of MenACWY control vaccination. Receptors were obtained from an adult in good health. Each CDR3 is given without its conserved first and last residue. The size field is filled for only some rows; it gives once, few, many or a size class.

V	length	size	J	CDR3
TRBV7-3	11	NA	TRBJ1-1	ASSSQVDSEAF
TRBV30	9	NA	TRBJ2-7	AWRQQYEQY
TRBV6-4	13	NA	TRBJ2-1	ASSAGAGTYNEQF
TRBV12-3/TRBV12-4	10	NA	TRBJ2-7	ASSGRDYEQY
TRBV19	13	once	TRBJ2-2	ASSIGPPNTGELF
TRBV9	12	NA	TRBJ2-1	ASSRGRRESEQF
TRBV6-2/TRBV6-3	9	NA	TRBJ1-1	ASSYATKAF
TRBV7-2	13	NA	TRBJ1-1	ASSLKTGSNTEAF
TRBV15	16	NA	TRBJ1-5	ATSRDFRQGGFFQPQH
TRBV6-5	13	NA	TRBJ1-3	ASSYSTGVGNTIY
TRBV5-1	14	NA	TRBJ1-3	ASSFGQIGAGNTIY
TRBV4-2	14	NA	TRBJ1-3	ASSQDRGSSGNTIY
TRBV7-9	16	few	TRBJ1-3	ASSRGGRNGNSGNTIY
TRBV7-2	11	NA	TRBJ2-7	ASRLTGSGEQY
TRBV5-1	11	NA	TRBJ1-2	ASSFTGADGYT
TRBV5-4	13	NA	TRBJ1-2	ASSLGRQTNYGYT
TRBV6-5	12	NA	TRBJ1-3	ASSSTSGLDTIY
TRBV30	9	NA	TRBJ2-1	AWSDYNEQF
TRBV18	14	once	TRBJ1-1	ASSPKASPSGTEAF
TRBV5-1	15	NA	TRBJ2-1	ASSLVPLPPPYNEQF
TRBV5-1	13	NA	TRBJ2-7	ASRDLSGSGYEQY
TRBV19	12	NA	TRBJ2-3	ASSISPSGDTQY
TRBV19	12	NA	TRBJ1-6	ASSIRDRQSPLH
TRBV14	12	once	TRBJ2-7	ASSQVGGLYEQY
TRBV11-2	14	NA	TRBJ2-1	ASSLGGLAGDNEQF
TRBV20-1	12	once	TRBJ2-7	SASRLAEKSEQY
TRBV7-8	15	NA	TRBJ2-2	ASSFIVAGGDTGELF
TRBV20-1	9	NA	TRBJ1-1	SAREPDRAF
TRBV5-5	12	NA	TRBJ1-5	ASSLGQMAQPQH
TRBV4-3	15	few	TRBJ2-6	ASSQEDSHSGANVLT
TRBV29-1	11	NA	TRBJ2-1	STSGTGMNEQF
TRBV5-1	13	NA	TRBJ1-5	ASSLGGNLHQPQH
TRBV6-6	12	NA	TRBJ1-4	ASSFSQANEKLF
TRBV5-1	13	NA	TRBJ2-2	ASSLPTGFTGELF
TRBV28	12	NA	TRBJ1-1	ASSPGLVNTEAF
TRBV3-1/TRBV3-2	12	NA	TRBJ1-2	ASSQGAGGYGYT
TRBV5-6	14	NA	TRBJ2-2	ASSFIQGAHTGELF
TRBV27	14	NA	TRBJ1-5	ASSLIGFRESQPQH
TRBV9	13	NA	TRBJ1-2	ASSGTEGANYGYT
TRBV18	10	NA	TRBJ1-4	ASSPGTEKLF
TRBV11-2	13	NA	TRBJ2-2	ASSLNTPYTGELF
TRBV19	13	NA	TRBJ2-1	ASSIIVEPYNEQF
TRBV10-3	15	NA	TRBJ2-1	AISMGGSGASYNEQF
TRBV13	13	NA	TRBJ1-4	ASSSQGKRDEKLF
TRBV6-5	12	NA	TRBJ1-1	ASRKTGRNTEAF
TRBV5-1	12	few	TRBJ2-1	ASSPVPSYNEQF
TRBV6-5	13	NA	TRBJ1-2	ASNRGLGENYGYT
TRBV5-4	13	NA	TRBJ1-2	ASRESPLANYGYT
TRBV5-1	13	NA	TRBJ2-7	ASSLAGSSSNEQY
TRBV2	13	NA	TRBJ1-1	ASSELGQGDTEAF
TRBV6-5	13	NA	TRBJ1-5	ASSYGTGRNQPQH
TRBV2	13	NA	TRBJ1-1	ASRTGTGLGTEAF
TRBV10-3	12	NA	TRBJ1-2	AISELGGYYGYT
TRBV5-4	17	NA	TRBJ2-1	ASSLPGLAGDPKRNEQF